This T cell receptor beta chain stems from a study of T cell responses to AZD1222 COVID-19 vaccine. General study results and limits: Repertoire samples came only from after the peak T cell response. The donor group comprised mostly white British people and more females; the analysis possibly underestimated clonal diversity.

In the case of this clone: The antigen is undetermined.

This table comes from immunoSEQ multiplex PCR, and its TCRdb copy is limited to in-frame clones, with some not included. The sample contains some 150,000 clones, under 95% of which appear only once. Sequencing was performed on peripheral blood, taken on day 0 of AZD1222 vaccination. The TCR originated in an adult in good health.

The CDR3 DNA is TGTGCCAGCAGCGTGGAGGGGAAAAACTATGGCTACACCTTC. Protein: CASSVEGKNYGYTF. The chain couples TRBV9 to TRBJ1-2, with D perhaps TRBD1 (5 bases). Per germline, CDR1 SGDLS and CDR2 YYNGEE. The V end lost 2 bases, the J end lost 2 bases, and 10 bases lay between the germline ends. This CDR3 spans 14 amino acids.